What follows are 4 T cell receptor beta chains derived from one specimen sequenced in a study of T-cell reconstitution after alpha-beta-depleted transplantation in children. Molecular barcoding with unique molecular identifiers was used for the TCRbeta library. TCRdb independently ran MiXCR on the PCR reads; one entry per CDR3 protein. The data hold 100,000 or so distinct CDR3 sequences, with about a sixth observed a single time. The sequencing here drew on PBMCs, mostly from graft donor cells, taken 180 days after TCRalphabeta/CD19-depleted stem cell transplant. Receptor source: a male patient aged 2 to 9 who had a stem cell transplant for acute lymphoblastic leukemia, so the T cells may come from the graft donor.

The chain links TRBV29-1 to TRBJ2-6, with 9 bases identical to TRBD2. The germline V gene encodes CDR1 SQVTM and CDR2 ANQGSEA. V lost 0 bases and J lost 0; bases outside the gene matches: 9. This CDR3 comprises 19 residues. CDR3 region: CSVEERASGVPSGANVLTF. The CDR3 DNA follows: TGCAGCGTTGAAGAGAGGGCTAGCGGGGTGCCCTCTGGGGCCAACGTCCTGACTTTC.

The chain is built from TRBV20-1 and TRBJ2-7; TRBD2 is a possible D gene (5 bases). CDR1 DFQATT and CDR2 SNEGSKA come from the germline V gene (reference sequence). V was pared by 6 bases and J by 5 bases, with 14 bases between. The CDR3 is 12 amino acids. Here the CDR3 reads CSAGDFAHEQYF. CDR3 sequence (DNA): TGCAGTGCCGGGGATTTCGCGCACGAGCAGTACTTC.

This chain connects TRBV4-2 to TRBJ2-2; 9 bases align to TRBD1. The CDR3 loop spans 17 amino acids. The J segment lost 3 bases and the V segment lost 0 bases, leaving 5 bases of the junction unmatched. CDR1 and CDR2 (germline): LGHNA, YNFKEQ. CDR3 loop: CASSQDLWTGDTGELFF. CDR3 nucleotide sequence: TGTGCCAGCAGCCAAGATTTGTGGACAGGGGACACCGGGGAGCTGTTTTTT.

The chain recombines TRBV11-2 with TRBJ1-1; D is undetermined. The CDR3 spans 14 residues. Germline CDR1 is SGHAT and CDR2 is FQNNGV. V was trimmed by 5 bases and J by 8 bases, leaving 18 bases between them. The CDR3 is CASSPTGMGSEAFF. In DNA, the CDR3 is TGTGCCAGCAGCCCCACGGGGATGGGTTCCGAAGCTTTCTTT.